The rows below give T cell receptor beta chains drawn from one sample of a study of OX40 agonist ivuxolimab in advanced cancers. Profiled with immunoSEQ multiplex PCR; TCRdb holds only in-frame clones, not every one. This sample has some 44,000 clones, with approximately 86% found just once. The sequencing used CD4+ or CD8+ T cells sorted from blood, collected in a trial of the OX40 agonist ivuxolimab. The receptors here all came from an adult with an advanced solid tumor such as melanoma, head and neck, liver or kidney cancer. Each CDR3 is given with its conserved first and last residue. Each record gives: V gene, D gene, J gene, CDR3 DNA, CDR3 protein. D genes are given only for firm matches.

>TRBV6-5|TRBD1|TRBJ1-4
TGTGCCAGCAGGCCAACAGGGGGCCGGGAAAAACTGTTTTTT
CASRPTGGREKLFF
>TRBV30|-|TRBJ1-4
TGTGCCTGGAGTGGGGGAGCTAATGAAAAACTGTTTTTT
CAWSGGANEKLFF
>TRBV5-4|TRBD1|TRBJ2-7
TGTGCCAGCAGCCCTTCAACAGGGGCCTACGAGCAGTACTTC
CASSPSTGAYEQYF
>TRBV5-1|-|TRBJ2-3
TGCGCCAGCAGCAAGAATAGGGGGGAGCTGGAGGATACGCAGTATTTT
CASSKNRGELEDTQYF
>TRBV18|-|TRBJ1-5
TGTGCCAGCTCACCCGATAGCAATCAGCCCCAGCATTTT
CASSPDSNQPQHF
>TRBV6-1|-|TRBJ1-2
TGTGCCAGCAGTGAAGGACCTCCTCTAGGCTATGGCTACACCTTC
CASSEGPPLGYGYTF
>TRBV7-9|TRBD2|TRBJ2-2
TGTGCCAGCAGCCCCCGGACTAGCGGGATCAACGGGGAGCTGTTTTTT
CASSPRTSGINGELFF
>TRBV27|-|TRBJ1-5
TGTGCCAGCAGTACACAGCATGGCAATCAGCCCCAGCATTTT
CASSTQHGNQPQHF
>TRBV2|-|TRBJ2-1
TGTGCCAGCAGTGAACGGCTCGACTACAATGAGCAGTTCTTC
CASSERLDYNEQFF
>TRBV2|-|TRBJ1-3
TGTGCCAGCAGTGTGGGGGCTGGAAACACCATATATTTT
CASSVGAGNTIYF
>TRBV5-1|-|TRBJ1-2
TGCGCCAGCAGCTTGGATCCAGGGAACTATGGCTACACCTTC
CASSLDPGNYGYTF
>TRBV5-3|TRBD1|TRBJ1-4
TGTGCCAGAAGCTTGGCCCCGTCCGGGACAGATAATGAAAAACTGTTTTTT
CARSLAPSGTDNEKLFF
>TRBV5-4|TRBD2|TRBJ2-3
TGTGCCAGCAGCCCTAAGCGGGGGGGCGTGGAAGATACGCAGTATTTT
CASSPKRGGVEDTQYF
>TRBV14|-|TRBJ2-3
TGTGCCAGCAGCCGGATTGGTACAGATACGCAGTATTTT
CASSRIGTDTQYF
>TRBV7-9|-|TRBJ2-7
TGTGCCAGCAGCTTAGGCAGCCCGAAAAACTACGAGCAGTACTTC
CASSLGSPKNYEQYF
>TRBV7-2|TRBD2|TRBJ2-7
TGTGCCAGCAGCCCCGTCGGACTAGCGGGGGGGACCTACGAGCAGTACTTC
CASSPVGLAGGTYEQYF
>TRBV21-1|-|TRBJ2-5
TGTGCCAGCAGCCCTGGAGCCCGGGGGGAAGGGGAAGAGACCCAGTACTTC
CASSPGARGEGEETQYF
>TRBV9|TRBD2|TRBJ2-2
TGTGCCAGCAGCGCGTGGAGCGGGGGAGGCGGGGAGCTGTTTTTT
CASSAWSGGGGELFF